The 20 T cell receptor beta chains reported below all come from one sample, sequenced in a study of regulatory T cells in long-lasting Graves disease. Described time point: newly diagnosed GD, antithyroid drugs for less than 3 months. PBMC-derived RNA was used for the TCR library. With iRepertoire HTBI primers and Arm-PCR of CDR3 regions, TCR beta libraries were built. TCRdb reprocessed the multiplex PCR reads via MiXCR and lists one record per CDR3 protein. Here the sample spans 550,000 to 650,000 distinct CDR3 sequences, around 15% being singletons. These data were likewise used in another study, on T cells in Graves' hyperthyroidism and ophthalmopathy.

The sequenced sample was peripheral blood mononuclear cells (PBMCs), obtained at new diagnosis, from a patient treated with antithyroid drugs. These receptors were collected from a man younger than 35 with Graves disease.

The table lists this clonotype with a few counts. One end of the junction is discordant with germline, which a read error may explain. This sequence joins TRBV13 and TRBJ2-4; no firm D call. The germline CDR1 and CDR2 sequences are PRHDT and FYEKMQ (reference sequence). This CDR3 has 15 residues. The CDR3 loop reads CASSPLQLAKNIQYF. The CDR3 DNA reads as TGCGCCAGCAGTCCCCTCCAACTAGCCAAAAACATTCAGTACTTC.

Turning to this clonotype: A much larger clone lies one base from this, so it may be a read error. V usage is TRBV7-9 and J usage is TRBJ1-1, with a weak D call TRBD1 (5 bases). Germline CDR1 SEHNR, CDR2 FQNEAQ (reference sequence). This CDR3 has 17 amino acids. Deletions cut 2 bases from V and 4 bases from J, with 20 bases between. The CDR3 region is CASSLWGAFRMSTEAFF. The CDR3 bases are TGTGCCAGCAGCTTATGGGGCGCCTTTAGGATGAGCACTGAAGCTTTCTTT.

The V and J genes are TRBV7-9 and TRBJ2-7; D might be TRBD1 (6 bases). The CDR3 is 15 amino acids. V was shortened by 0 bases and J by 3 bases, with 12 bases between the two germline ends. Germline V gene data show CDR1 as SEHNR and CDR2 as FQNEAQ (reference sequence). The CDR3 DNA is TGTGCCAGCAGCTTAGCGTTGGGACAAGACTACGAGCAGTACTTC. This sequence encodes CASSLALGQDYEQYF. The full variable domain, its missing parts supplied by reference TRBV7-9 and TRBJ2-7, is DTGVSQNPRHKITKRGQNVTFRCDPISEHNRLYWYRQTLGQGPEFLTYFQNEAQLEKSRLLSDRFSAERPKGSFSTLEIQRTEQGDSAMYLCASSLALGQDYEQYFGPGTRLTVT.

For this clonotype: An end of the junction differs from the germline gene, which may be a read error. This chain uses TRBV18 with TRBJ1-5, with a possible D match to TRBD1 (5 bases). Germline CDR1 KGHSH, CDR2 LQKENI. The CDR3 totals 14 residues. The CDR3 reads CASSPDDSKQPQHF. For the CDR3, the DNA is TGTGCCAGCTCACCGGACGACAGCAAGCAGCCCCAGCATTTT.

This clonotype was seen many times. The V gene is TRBV11-1, the J gene TRBJ2-7; D gene uncertain. Trimming took 1 base from V and 6 from J, leaving 7 bases between them. Germline CDR1 reads SGHAT; CDR2 reads FQDESV (reference sequence). The CDR3 runs 12 residues. The CDR3 loop reads CASSLENFEQYF. For the CDR3, the DNA is TGTGCCAGCAGCTTAGAGAATTTCGAGCAGTACTTC.

The chain uses TRBV14 and TRBJ2-7; D is perhaps TRBD1 (6 bases). V was trimmed by 0 bases and J by 5 bases, leaving 17 bases between them. Germline assignment: CDR1 SGHDN and CDR2 FVKESK. This CDR3 is 16 amino acids long. The CDR3 spells CASSQDFGQIQHEQYF. The CDR3 region has the DNA TGTGCCAGCAGCCAAGATTTCGGACAGATACAGCACGAGCAGTACTTC. Complete variable domain (other parts from reference TRBV14 and TRBJ2-7): EAGVTQFPSHSVIEKGQTVTLRCDPISGHDNLYWYRRVMGKEIKFLLHFVKESKQDESGMPNNRFLAERTGGTYSTLKVQPAELEDSGVYFCASSQDFGQIQHEQYFGPGTRLTVT.

This chain joins TRBV5-6 and TRBJ1-5; 8 nucleotides align to TRBD1. The ends lost 4 bases at V and 4 bases at J; junction bases unmatched: 7. The CDR3 spans 15 residues. Germline assignment: CDR1 SGHDT and CDR2 YYEEEE. The CDR3 loop is CASSHGTGTNQPQHF. CDR3 in DNA: TGTGCCAGCAGCCACGGGACAGGCACAAATCAGCCCCAGCATTTT. Together with reference TRBV5-6 and TRBJ1-5, the CDR3 gives the full variable domain: DAGVTQSPTHLIKTRGQQVTLRCSPKSGHDTVSWYQQALGQGPQFIFQYYEEEERQRGNFPDRFSGHQFPNYSSELNVNALLLGDSALYLCASSHGTGTNQPQHFGDGTRLSIL.

This clonotype has more than one count but fewer than ten. A single base separates this from a much larger clone, so it may be a read error. This sequence joins TRBV12-3 or TRBV12-4 and TRBJ1-5; D is uncertain. Trimming stripped 2 bases from V and 2 bases from J, with 1 base between. This CDR3 contains 12 residues. CDR3 in DNA: TGTGCCAGCAGTTTACGCAATCAGCCCCAGCATTTT. Its translation is CASSLRNQPQHF.

This clonotype turned up a few times. The chain uses TRBV20-1 and TRBJ2-3; 8 nucleotides agree with TRBD1. The CDR3 has 14 amino acids. The junction had 7 bases not matched to a gene; V was cut back by 5 bases and J by 3 bases. Germline values: CDR1 DFQATT, CDR2 SNEGSKA (reference sequence). CDR3 protein: CSAEGQGGTDTQYF. In DNA form, the CDR3 reads TGCAGTGCTGAAGGACAGGGCGGGACAGATACGCAGTATTTT.

This clonotype occurred many times. The chain couples TRBV12-3 or TRBV12-4 to TRBJ1-3; no clear D gene. The CDR3 consists of 14 residues. V gave up 7 bases and J gave up 4 bases, with 14 bases separating them. CDR3 coding DNA: TGTGCCAGCACGCCCGGAGTTCGGGGAAACACCATATATTTT. Protein: CASTPGVRGNTIYF.

V usage is TRBV3-1 and J usage is TRBJ2-4, with D uncertain. Trimming removed 1 base at V and 0 bases at J, with 4 bases between. The germline CDR1 and CDR2 sequences are LGHDT and YNNKEL (reference sequence). This CDR3 region has 14 residues. In DNA, the CDR3 is TGTGCCAGCAGCCAAGGGGGAGCCAAAAACATTCAGTACTTC. Residues: CASSQGGAKNIQYF.

This clonotype was seen a handful of times. An end of the junction differs from the germline gene, which may be a read error. The chain carries TRBV7-7 and TRBJ2-1; D is tentatively TRBD1 or TRBD2 (5 bases each). The CDR3 runs to 14 residues. Germline CDR1 is SSHAT and CDR2 is FNYEAQ (reference sequence). The CDR3 sequence is CASSLGTTAAEQFF. The CDR3 nucleotides read TGTGCTAGCAGCTTGGGGACCACCGCAGCTGAGCAGTTCTTC.

In the case of this clonotype: At one of its ends the junction is not consistent with the germline gene, which may arise from a read error. The chain employs TRBV10-2 and TRBJ1-5; D is possibly TRBD1 (5 bases). The CDR3 sequence is 19 residues long. The germline V gene encodes CDR1 WSHSY and CDR2 SAAADI. The CDR3 region has the DNA TGCGCCAGCAGTCAGTCTGGGGGGACGGCAGGGAGATCTGGGCAGCCCCAGCATTTT. It translates to CASSQSGGTAGRSGQPQHF.

This clonotype was observed many times. The V and J genes are TRBV11-2 and TRBJ2-1; D remains unclear. V lost 3 bases, J lost 0 bases, and 6 bases lay in between. This CDR3 comprises 14 residues. Germline values: CDR1 SGHAT, CDR2 FQNNGV. CDR3 sequence: CASSFQSSYNEQFF. The CDR3 DNA reads as TGTGCCAGCAGCTTCCAGAGCTCCTACAATGAGCAGTTCTTC.

This clonotype was seen at least ten times. The genes are TRBV27 and TRBJ2-3, with TRBD2 matching 7 bases. The germline CDR1 and CDR2 sequences are MNHEY and SMNVEV (reference sequence). J was trimmed by 3 bases and V by 3 bases; bases with no gene match: 9. The CDR3 totals 16 residues. CDR3 coding DNA: TGTGCCAGCAGTTTCGAGTCGGGGGGAGGAACAGATACGCAGTATTTT. The encoded protein is CASSFESGGGTDTQYF.

Here the CDR3 reads CASSFTGMGYTF. As DNA, the CDR3 is TGTGCCAGCAGTTTCACCGGTATGGGCTACACCTTC. This chain joins TRBV12-3 or TRBV12-4 and TRBJ1-2; D remains ambiguous. With 3 bases removed from V and 8 bases from J, the gap between germline ends came to 10 bases. This CDR3 region has 12 residues.

This clonotype was picked up a small number of times. V gene TRBV3-1 combines with J gene TRBJ1-2, with 8 bases fitting TRBD1. Germline V gives CDR1 LGHDT, CDR2 YNNKEL (reference sequence). This CDR3 is built from 17 residues. The V segment lost 0 bases and the J segment 4 bases; nucleotides outside the gene matches: 10. The CDR3 loop reads CASSQDHAGGGIYGYTF. For the CDR3, the DNA is TGTGCCAGCAGCCAAGATCATGCAGGGGGCGGGATCTATGGCTACACCTTC. Full variable domain (missing parts from reference TRBV3-1 and TRBJ1-2): DTAVSQTPKYLVTQMGNDKSIKCEQNLGHDTMYWYKQDSKKFLKIMFSYNNKELIINETVPNRFSPKSPDKAHLNLHINSLELGDSAVYFCASSQDHAGGGIYGYTFGSGTRLTVV.

V and J are TRBV20-1 and TRBJ2-1, with TRBD2 identical over 7 bases. V trimming: 6 bases; J trimming: 11 bases; junction bases outside the gene matches: 10. The CDR3 spans 12 residues. The germline V gene has CDR1 DFQATT and CDR2 SNEGSKA (reference sequence). The CDR3 loop is CSAPRAGSKQFF. The CDR3 DNA reads TGCAGTGCCCCGAGAGCGGGGTCGAAGCAGTTCTTC.

This clonotype was found a few times. The rearrangement links TRBV5-1 to TRBJ2-7; D tentatively fits TRBD1 or TRBD2 (5 bases each). Germline V lookup: CDR1 SGHRS, CDR2 YFSETQ. Trimming took off 6 bases at V and 0 bases at J, with 10 bases between the two ends. The CDR3 contains 13 residues. DNA for the CDR3: TGCGCCAGCAACGAGGGGCTCTCCTACGAGCAGTACTTC. It yields the protein CASNEGLSYEQYF.

This chain connects TRBV7-2 to TRBJ1-2; weak D call: TRBD1 (6 bases). V was cut by 6 bases and J by 8 bases, with 25 bases left in between. CDR3 length equals 16 residues. CDR1 and CDR2 (germline): SGHTA, FQGNSA. The CDR3 is CASSPPGQPLSWGYTF. CDR3 sequence (DNA): TGTGCCAGCAGTCCCCCTGGACAGCCCCTGTCGTGGGGCTACACCTTC.